Below, 9 T cell receptor beta chains from the same sample are listed, as sequenced in a study of blood T cell repertoires in COVID-19. TCRdb keeps only in-frame clones here, not all; method: immunoSEQ multiplex PCR. This sample has about 140,000 clones, with 79% found just once. The sequenced material came from peripheral blood. Source of these receptors: a man aged 60 to 69 with acute or convalescent COVID-19.

The chain has TRBV20-1 and TRBJ1-5; D gene uncertain. The V and J ends lost 3 bases and 4 bases respectively, with 10 bases between them. Germline CDR1 is DFQATT and CDR2 is SNEGSKA (reference sequence). The CDR3 totals 13 residues. As DNA, the CDR3 is TGCAGTGCTAGTATGGGCACGAATCAGCCCCAGCATTTT. Amino acids: CSASMGTNQPQHF.

The rearrangement joins TRBV28 to TRBJ1-4; 8 bases are a match to TRBD1. Germline values: CDR1 MDHEN, CDR2 SYDVKM. The junction had 7 bases not matched to a gene; V was cut back by 3 bases and J by 7 bases. The CDR3 covers 15 residues. CDR3 coding DNA: TGTGCCAGCAGTTTCGCCAGGGGGCGCGGTGAAAAACTGTTTTTT. Its protein is CASSFARGRGEKLFF. Together with reference TRBV28 and TRBJ1-4, the CDR3 gives the full variable domain: DVKVTQSSRYLVKRTGEKVFLECVQDMDHENMFWYRQDPGLGLRLIYFSYDVKMKEKGDIPEGYSVSREKKERFSLILESASTNQTSMYLCASSFARGRGEKLFFGSGTQLSVL.

The genes are TRBV3-1 (or the pseudogene TRBV3-2) and TRBJ2-7, with 14 bases that match TRBD2. Germline-derived CDR1 and CDR2 are LGHDT and YNNKEL (reference sequence). The CDR3 extends over 17 amino acids. V gave up 0 bases and J gave up 0 bases; unmatched junction bases: 1. The CDR3 is CASSQETSGRDSYEQYF. Written as DNA, the CDR3 is TGTGCCAGCAGCCAAGAGACTAGCGGGAGGGACTCCTACGAGCAGTACTTC.

The chain recombines TRBV28 with TRBJ1-2; no firm D call. CDR3 length: 12 amino acids. The V gene lost 2 bases and the J gene lost 4 bases, with 5 bases spanning the gap. Germline loops: CDR1 MDHEN, CDR2 SYDVKM. The CDR3 spells CASSLEGYGYTF. The CDR3 region has the DNA TGTGCCAGCAGTTTAGAGGGCTATGGCTACACCTTC.

This chain uses TRBV6-1 with TRBJ1-3; D not certain. Germline assignment: CDR1 MNHNS and CDR2 SASEGT. The CDR3 length is 15 residues. Trimming left V 2 bases short and J 0 bases short, with 8 bases between. Here the CDR3 reads CASSELPSSGNTIYF. In nucleotides, the CDR3 is TGTGCCAGCAGTGAACTACCGAGCTCTGGAAACACCATATATTTT.

V gene TRBV7-9 combines with J gene TRBJ1-4, with D uncertain. V lost 5 bases, J lost 8 bases, and 12 bases lay in between. The CDR3 extends over 13 amino acids. The V gene's germline CDR1 is SEHNR and CDR2 FQNEAQ (reference sequence). CDR3 coding DNA: TGTGCCAGCAGCCCCCCTTACGGGGAAAAACTGTTTTTT. Its protein is CASSPPYGEKLFF.

V usage is TRBV24-1 and J usage is TRBJ1-2; possible D gene TRBD1, 5 bases. The CDR3 has 14 amino acids. Germline V lookup: CDR1 KGHDR, CDR2 SFDVKD. V lost 2 bases and J lost 8, with 14 bases in between. The CDR3 here is CATSDSLGGAGYTF. In nucleotides, the CDR3 is TGTGCCACCAGTGATTCCTTAGGAGGGGCCGGCTACACCTTC.

The V call is TRBV6-2 or TRBV6-3, the J call TRBJ1-1; D is perhaps TRBD1 (6 bases). V lost 3 bases and J lost 2, with 10 bases in between. CDR1 MNHEY and CDR2 SVGEGT come from the germline V gene. This CDR3 comprises 14 residues. CDR3: CASSYNRDNTEAFF. The CDR3 DNA reads as TGTGCCAGCAGTTATAACAGGGATAACACTGAAGCTTTCTTT.

This clone was found many times. The junction does not match germline at one end; this may be a read error. The rearrangement joins TRBV29-1 to TRBJ1-1; D unresolved. The CDR3 runs to 10 residues. Germline values: CDR1 SQVTM, CDR2 ANQGSEA. The CDR3 loop is CSGMHTEAFF. CDR3 coding DNA: TGCAGCGGAATGCACACAGAAGCTTTCTTT.